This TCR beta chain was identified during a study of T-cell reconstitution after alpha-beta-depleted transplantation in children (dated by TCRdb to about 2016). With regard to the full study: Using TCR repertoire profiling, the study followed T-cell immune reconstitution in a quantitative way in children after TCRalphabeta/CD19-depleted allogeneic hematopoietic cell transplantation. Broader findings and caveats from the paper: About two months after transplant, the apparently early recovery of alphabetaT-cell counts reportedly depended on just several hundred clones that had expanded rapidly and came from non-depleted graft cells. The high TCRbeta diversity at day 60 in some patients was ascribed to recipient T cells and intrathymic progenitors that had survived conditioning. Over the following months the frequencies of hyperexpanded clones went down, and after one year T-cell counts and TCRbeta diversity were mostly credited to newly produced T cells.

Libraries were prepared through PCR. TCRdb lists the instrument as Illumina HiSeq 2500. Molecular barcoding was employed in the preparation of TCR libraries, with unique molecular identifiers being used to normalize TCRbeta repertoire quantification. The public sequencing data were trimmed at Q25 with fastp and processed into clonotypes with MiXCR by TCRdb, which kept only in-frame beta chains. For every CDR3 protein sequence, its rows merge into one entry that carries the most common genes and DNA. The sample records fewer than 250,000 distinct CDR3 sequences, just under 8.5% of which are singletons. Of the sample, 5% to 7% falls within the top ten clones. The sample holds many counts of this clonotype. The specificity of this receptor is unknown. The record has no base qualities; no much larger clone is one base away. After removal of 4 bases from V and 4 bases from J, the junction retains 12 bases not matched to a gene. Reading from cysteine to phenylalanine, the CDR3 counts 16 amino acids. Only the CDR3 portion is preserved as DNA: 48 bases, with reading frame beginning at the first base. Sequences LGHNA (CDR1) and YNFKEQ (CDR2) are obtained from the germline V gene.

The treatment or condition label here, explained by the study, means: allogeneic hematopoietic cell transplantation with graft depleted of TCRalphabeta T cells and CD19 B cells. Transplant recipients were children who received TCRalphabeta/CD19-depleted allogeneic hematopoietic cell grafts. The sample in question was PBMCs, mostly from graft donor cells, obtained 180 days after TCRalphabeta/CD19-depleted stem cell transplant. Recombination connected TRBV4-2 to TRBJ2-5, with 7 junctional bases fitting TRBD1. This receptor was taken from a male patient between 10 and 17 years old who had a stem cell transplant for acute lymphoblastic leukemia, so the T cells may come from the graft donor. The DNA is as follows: TGTGCCAGCAGCCCAGTAAGCAGGGGGAGAGGAGAGACCCAGTACTTC. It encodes CASSPVSRGRGETQYF.